Sequencing of this T cell receptor (beta chain) was carried out in a study of cytomegalovirus exposure and HLA in healthy donors. For this clone: Its specificity is not known.

The study ran its PCR with 60 Vbeta and 13 Jbeta primers. Sequenced by immunoSEQ multiplex PCR; TCRdb stores in-frame clones only, minus some. The sample carries around 210,000 clones, 60% to 80% recorded once. Germline V gene data show CDR1 as SGHRS and CDR2 as YFSETQ. The CDR3 length is 15 residues. The V gene lost 1 base and the J gene lost 6 bases, with 16 bases spanning the gap. Regarding the study as a whole: It was likely that a cluster of highly shared sequence variants was a sequencing artifact.

The receptor comes from a woman in her twenties or thirties in good health and CMV-seronegative. The chain is built from TRBV5-1 and TRBJ1-1; D might be TRBD1 (5 bases). The sample taken for sequencing was PBMCs. CDR3 sequence: CASSLMGVRGAEAFF. The CDR3 DNA follows: TGCGCCAGCAGCTTGATGGGGGTGCGGGGCGCTGAAGCTTTCTTT.